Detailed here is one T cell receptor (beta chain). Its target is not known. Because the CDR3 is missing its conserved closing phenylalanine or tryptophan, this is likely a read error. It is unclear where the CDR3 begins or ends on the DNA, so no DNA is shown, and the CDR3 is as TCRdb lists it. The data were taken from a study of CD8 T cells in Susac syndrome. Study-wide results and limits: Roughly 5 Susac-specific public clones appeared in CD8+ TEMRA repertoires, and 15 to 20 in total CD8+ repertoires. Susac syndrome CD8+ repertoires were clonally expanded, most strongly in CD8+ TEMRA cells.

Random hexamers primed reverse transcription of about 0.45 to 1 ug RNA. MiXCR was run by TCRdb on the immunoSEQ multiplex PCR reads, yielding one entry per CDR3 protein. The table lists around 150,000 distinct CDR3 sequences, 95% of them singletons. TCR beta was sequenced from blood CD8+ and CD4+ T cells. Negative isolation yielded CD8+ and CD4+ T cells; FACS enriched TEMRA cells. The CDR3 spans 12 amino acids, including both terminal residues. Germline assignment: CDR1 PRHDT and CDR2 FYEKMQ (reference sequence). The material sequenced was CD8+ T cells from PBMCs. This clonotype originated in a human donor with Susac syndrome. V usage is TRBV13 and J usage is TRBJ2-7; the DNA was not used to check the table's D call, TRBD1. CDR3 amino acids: CASSLGQGGLTL.